Sequencing of this T cell receptor beta chain was carried out in a study of blood T cell repertoires in COVID-19. Study in general: PBMCs, B-cell-depleted T cells, or T cells provided the cDNA or gDNA that made up the material.

Germline V gene sequence: CDR1 SGDLS, CDR2 YYNGEE. V was pared by 4 bases and J by 4 bases, with 14 bases between. CDR3 length: 14 residues. Profiling relied on immunoSEQ multiplex PCR, and the TCRdb table lists in-frame clones only, not all of them. Of over 200,000 clones listed, 85% to 90% are singletons. The receptor comes from a man aged 50 or older with COVID-19, enrolled during active disease. The sample taken for sequencing was peripheral blood. This chain uses TRBV9 with TRBJ1-1; D call uncertain. The CDR3, as DNA: TGTGCCAGCAGCCCTCCACGGGATGTCACTGAAGCTTTCTTT. It is translated as CASSPPRDVTEAFF.